This is a list of T cell receptor beta chains from one sample in a study of blood T cell repertoires in COVID-19. Profiled with immunoSEQ multiplex PCR; TCRdb holds only in-frame clones, not every one. In the table there are 300,000 to 400,000 clones, 88% of which are singletons. Sequencing input: PBMCs or T cells enriched from blood (not recorded which). The source is a woman aged 25 to 39 with acute COVID-19. Both conserved end residues are part of each CDR3. D genes are given only for firm matches. Size values are once, few and many counts, or a class for expanded clones, and some rows have none.

V,J,size,D,CDR3,DNA
TRBV13,TRBJ2-7,-,TRBD1,CASSSPTGYEQYF,TGTGCCAGCAGCTCTCCGACAGGGTACGAGCAGTACTTC
TRBV5-4,TRBJ1-2,-,TRBD1,CASSNPGQSYGYTF,TGTGCCAGCAGCAACCCGGGACAGAGTTATGGCTACACCTTC
TRBV9,TRBJ2-5,-,-,CASSAKQGILGETQYF,TGTGCCAGCAGCGCGAAACAGGGAATCCTGGGAGAGACCCAGTACTTC
TRBV11-1,TRBJ1-2,-,-,CASSPFQGSAYGYTF,TGTGCCAGCAGCCCGTTCCAGGGTTCCGCCTATGGCTACACCTTC
TRBV3-1/TRBV3-2,TRBJ1-2,-,-,CASSQGFGGFGYTF,TGTGCCAGCAGCCAAGGTTTCGGGGGGTTTGGCTACACCTTC
TRBV19,TRBJ1-2,-,-,CASRGELYGYTF,TGTGCCAGCCGGGGGGAGCTCTATGGCTACACCTTC
TRBV10-3,TRBJ2-7,-,TRBD1,CAIRPGQGGYEQYF,TGTGCCATCAGACCGGGACAGGGGGGCTACGAGCAGTACTTC
TRBV10-3,TRBJ2-3,once,TRBD2,CAITASGYYTDTQYF,TGTGCCATCACGGCTAGCGGGTATTACACAGATACGCAGTATTTT
TRBV1,TRBJ1-2,few,-,CTSSQNGSNYGYTF,TGCACCAGCAGCCAAAACGGGTCTAACTATGGCTACACCTTC
TRBV19,TRBJ1-2,once,TRBD1,CASSGQGGNYGYTF,TGTGCCAGTAGTGGACAGGGTGGAAACTATGGCTACACCTTC
TRBV7-9,TRBJ1-6,-,TRBD1,CASSSLTGGSSPLHF,TGTGCCAGCAGCTCATTGACAGGGGGCTCGTCACCCCTCCACTTT
TRBV7-6,TRBJ2-3,-,-,CASSFSSGTDTQYF,TGTGCCAGCAGCTTCTCTAGCGGCACAGATACGCAGTATTTT
TRBV12-3/TRBV12-4,TRBJ2-1,-,TRBD2,CAVAGGPTNEQFF,TGTGCCGTTGCGGGGGGGCCTACCAATGAGCAGTTCTTC
TRBV6-5,TRBJ2-7,-,-,CASSYSITGEQYF,TGTGCCAGCAGTTACTCGATTACGGGAGAGCAGTACTTC
TRBV7-2,TRBJ1-5,once,-,CASSSRSNQPQHF,TGTGCCAGCAGCTCCCGTAGCAATCAGCCCCAGCATTTT